Below, 31 T cell receptor beta chains from the same sample are listed, as sequenced in a study of molecular identifiers for immune sequencing clone quantification. In TCRdb, the PCR reads were re-called with MiXCR into one record per CDR3 protein. The data contain around 89,000 distinct CDR3 sequences, roughly 20% of them singletons. The source material was naive CD8+ T cells from blood, with Jurkat cell RNA spiked in. The subset is: FACS-sorted CD8+CD4-CCR7+CD45RA+ naive T cells. The receptors come from a human donor in good health. Some libraries in this study had Jurkat cell RNA spiked in.

In its sample, this clonotype was seen many times. The chain joins TRBV9 to TRBJ2-3; TRBD2 aligns across 8 bases. CDR3 length: 17 amino acids. Per the germline V gene, CDR1 is SGDLS and CDR2 is YYNGEE. The junction had 11 bases not matched to a gene; V was cut back by 0 bases and J by 5 bases. CDR3 bases: TGTGCCAGCAGCGTAGAGTCAGCGGGGGCTTGGGGAGATACGCAGTATTTT. It encodes CASSVESAGAWGDTQYF.

In this sample, this clonotype turned up many times. The chain links TRBV27 to TRBJ1-5; D call uncertain. V gave up 2 bases and J gave up 3 bases, with 5 bases separating them. The CDR3 runs 13 residues. Germline CDR1 MNHEY, CDR2 SMNVEV (reference sequence). Here the CDR3 reads CASSLSDNQPQHF. The CDR3 DNA is TGTGCCAGCAGTTTAAGCGACAATCAGCCCCAGCATTTT.

This clonotype was seen at least ten times. The chain is built from TRBV4-1 and TRBJ1-1; D unclear. The CDR3 sequence is 14 residues long. Germline lookup yields CDR1 MGHRA and CDR2 YSYEKL. With 2 bases removed from V and 0 bases from J, the gap between germline ends came to 7 bases. The CDR3, as DNA: TGCGCCAGCAGCCAAAATATGGTGAACACTGAAGCTTTCTTT. Amino acid sequence: CASSQNMVNTEAFF.

The chain carries TRBV6-6 and TRBJ2-7; the D gene is possibly TRBD1 (6 bases). Trimming cost V 2 bases and J 6 bases, with 8 bases left between them. Germline V gene sequence: CDR1 MNHNY, CDR2 SVGAGI (reference sequence). This CDR3 contains 12 residues. The CDR3 DNA is TGTGCCAGCAGTTACGGCAGGGGCGAGCAGTACTTC. Translated, it gives CASSYGRGEQYF.

To note about this clonotype: A single base separates this from a much larger clone, so it may be a read error. The J gene is TRBJ2-2, the V gene TRBV6-2 or TRBV6-3; D may be TRBD2 (5 bases). This CDR3 is built from 16 residues. Germline CDR1 and CDR2: MNHEY and SVGEGT. The CDR3, as DNA: TGTGCCAGCAGTGCCCTCGGTCCTCGTGGGTCCGGGGAGCCGTTTTTT. Translating gives CASSALGPRGSGEPFF.

V usage is TRBV7-8 and J usage is TRBJ2-4; tentatively, D is TRBD1 (5 bases). The CDR3 consists of 16 residues. V lost 2 bases, J lost 8 bases, and 19 bases lay in between. From germline, CDR1 is SGHVS and CDR2 FQNEAQ. The CDR3, as DNA: TGTGCCAGCAGCTTACCCGCGGACAATCTTGTGGACATTCAGTACTTC. Translation gives CASSLPADNLVDIQYF.

This clonotype has ten or more counts. This chain links TRBV30 with TRBJ2-3; D assignment may be TRBD1 or TRBD2 (6 bases each). The CDR3 runs 14 residues. The V gene's germline CDR1 is GTSNPN and CDR2 SVGIG (reference sequence). The ends were cut back, 3 bases at V and 3 bases at J, with 13 bases in the middle. The CDR3 region is CAWSPGAGTDTQYF. The CDR3 DNA reads as TGTGCCTGGAGCCCGGGGGCCGGGACAGATACGCAGTATTTT.

This clonotype was detected ten times or more. The V and J genes are TRBV5-1 and TRBJ1-1; TRBD1 aligns across 9 bases. Germline values: CDR1 SGHRS, CDR2 YFSETQ. The junction had 6 bases not matched to a gene; V was cut back by 6 bases and J by 3 bases. CDR3 length: 14 amino acids. In nucleotides, the CDR3 is TGCGCCAGCAAGTTCAGACAGGGGGACACTGAAGCTTTCTTT. Protein product: CASKFRQGDTEAFF.

Ten or more counts support this clonotype. The chain recombines TRBV9 with TRBJ1-1, with D possibly matching TRBD1 (6 bases). The CDR3 spans 16 residues. Looked up from germline, CDR1 is SGDLS and CDR2 is YYNGEE. V shed 3 bases and J shed 0 bases, with 15 bases lying between them. The CDR3 spells CASSEGPGDLNTEAFF. The CDR3 region has the DNA TGTGCCAGCAGCGAGGGCCCAGGGGACCTGAACACTGAAGCTTTCTTT.

This clonotype was found many times. V gene TRBV28 combines with J gene TRBJ1-2, with D perhaps TRBD1 (5 bases). Germline values: CDR1 MDHEN, CDR2 SYDVKM. The CDR3 runs 12 residues. V lost 5 bases and J lost 4, with 8 bases in between. The CDR3 region is CASSKRGYGYTF. CDR3 coding DNA: TGTGCCAGCAGTAAAAGGGGCTATGGCTACACCTTC.

In the case of this clonotype: This may stem from a read error, because a much larger clone lies one nucleotide away. V gene TRBV11-3 combines with J gene TRBJ2-1, with 9 bases matching TRBD2. CDR1 SGHNT and CDR2 YENEEA come from the germline V gene. V shed 4 bases, J shed 7 bases, and the junction held 8 bases outside the gene matches. This CDR3 spans 15 amino acids. The CDR3 region is CASSSGGRAGNEQFF. In DNA form, the CDR3 reads TGTGCCAGCAGCTCTGGCGGGAGGGCCGGGAATGAGCAGTTCTTC. Full variable domain (remainder filled in from reference TRBV11-3 and TRBJ2-1): EAGVVQSPRYKIIEKKQPVAFWCNPISGHNTLYWYLQNLGQGPELLIRYENEEAVDDSQLPKDRFSAERLKGVDSTLKIQPAELGDSAVYLCASSSGGRAGNEQFFGPGTRLTVL.

This clonotype was detected ten times or more. The chain has TRBV12-3 or TRBV12-4 and TRBJ2-2; 11 bases map to TRBD1. V gave up 9 bases and J gave up 3 bases; unmatched junction bases: 6. The CDR3 consists of 15 residues. CDR3 DNA sequence: TGTGCCAGTATGCCGGGACAGGGGGACACCGGGGAGCTGTTTTTT. Translation: CASMPGQGDTGELFF.

A word on this clonotype: A much larger clonotype is one base distant, so this may be a read error. The V and J genes are TRBV6-2 or TRBV6-3 and TRBJ2-1, with 13 positions matching TRBD2. The germline CDR1 and CDR2 sequences are MNHEY and SVGEGT. The CDR3 covers 14 residues. This chain's CDR3 is CACSYGLAGVGQFF. For the CDR3, the DNA is TGTGCCTGCAGTTACGGACTAGCGGGAGTAGGGCAGTTCTTC.

This clonotype turned up a few times. Being one base from a much bigger clone, this may be a read error. A read error is likely, as this CDR3 ends without the conserved phenylalanine or tryptophan. The genes are TRBV13 and TRBJ2-4, with TRBD1 matching 9 bases. The J segment lost 0 bases and the V segment lost 4 bases, leaving 13 bases of the junction unmatched. This CDR3 is built from 19 residues. Germline V lookup: CDR1 PRHDT, CDR2 FYEKMQ (reference sequence). CDR3 sequence reads: CASSSWTGDEGLAKNIQYL. CDR3 in DNA: TGTGCCAGCAGCTCATGGACAGGGGATGAGGGGCTAGCCAAAAACATTCAGTACTTG.

The rearrangement links TRBV19 to TRBJ2-7; D possibly uses TRBD1 or TRBD2 (6 bases each). Germline V lookup: CDR1 LNHDA, CDR2 SQIVND (reference sequence). Trimming stripped 5 bases from V and 1 base from J, with 15 bases between. The CDR3 is 15 amino acids. The CDR3 DNA follows: TGTGCCAGTAGTCCAGGACGGGGGCAGTCCTACGAGCAGTACTTC. Residues: CASSPGRGQSYEQYF.

This clonotype showed up many times. V usage is TRBV11-2 and J usage is TRBJ2-3, with D tentatively TRBD2 (6 bases). The CDR3 covers 15 residues. The germline V gene has CDR1 SGHAT and CDR2 FQNNGV. Trimming left V 1 base short and J 1 base short, with 9 bases between. CDR3 nucleotide sequence: TGTGCCAGCAGCTTAGGAACGGGAGGCACAGATACGCAGTATTTT. It translates to CASSLGTGGTDTQYF.

Many counts were recorded for this clonotype. The rearrangement joins TRBV7-6 to TRBJ2-7; D gene ambiguous. In germline, CDR1 is SGHVS, CDR2 FNYEAQ. Between the trimmed V and J ends, which lost 0 bases and 7 bases, there was a span of 10 bases. The CDR3 is 13 residues long. For the CDR3, the DNA is TGTGCCAGCAGCTTAGCTCCTATTTCGGAGCAGTACTTC. Encoded protein: CASSLAPISEQYF.

This clonotype was detected ten times or more. The chain's CDR3 is CASSLTGALDEQYF. For the CDR3, the DNA is TGTGCCAGCAGTTTAACCGGGGCCCTAGACGAGCAGTACTTC. The rearrangement joins TRBV27 to TRBJ2-7; D assignment may be TRBD1 or TRBD2 (5 bases each). The V gene lost 2 bases and the J gene lost 5 bases, with 13 bases spanning the gap. This CDR3 is built from 14 residues. Germline assignment: CDR1 MNHEY and CDR2 SMNVEV (reference sequence).

This clonotype was picked up many times. This chain links TRBV7-9 with TRBJ1-3; 7 nucleotides line up with TRBD1. This CDR3 is 15 amino acids long. Germline-derived CDR1 and CDR2 are SEHNR and FQNEAQ (reference sequence). Trimming cost V 5 bases and J 0 bases; bases outside gene matches: 4. The CDR3 sequence is CASSKGQNSGNTIYF. CDR3 nucleotide sequence: TGTGCCAGCAGCAAGGGACAGAACTCTGGAAACACCATATATTTT.

At least ten counts were recorded for this clonotype. The gene calls are TRBV7-9 and TRBJ1-6; D call uncertain. V lost 0 bases and J 5 bases, leaving 8 bases between the germline ends. Germline assignment: CDR1 SEHNR and CDR2 FQNEAQ (reference sequence). This CDR3 contains 15 residues. Here the CDR3 reads CASSLARTNNSPLHF. The CDR3 bases are TGTGCCAGCAGCTTAGCCCGGACCAATAATTCACCCCTCCACTTT.

The chain carries TRBV2 and TRBJ2-7; D is ambiguous. Trimming removed 3 bases from V and 5 bases from J, with 14 bases in between. Germline assignment: CDR1 SNHLY and CDR2 FYNNEI. CDR3 size: 14 residues. The CDR3 DNA reads TGTGCCAGCAGTGATAACGGTTCCGGCCACGAGCAGTACTTC. Its translation is CASSDNGSGHEQYF.

This clonotype was observed many times. The rearrangement uses TRBV9 and TRBJ1-1; D perhaps matches TRBD1 (5 bases). Germline V gene lookup returns CDR1 SGDLS and CDR2 YYNGEE. Trimming stripped 4 bases from V and 6 bases from J, with 16 bases between. The CDR3 consists of 14 residues. CDR3 residues: CASSSGGASPEAFF. The CDR3 DNA sequence: TGTGCCAGCAGCTCCGGAGGGGCTAGTCCTGAAGCTTTCTTT.

This clonotype was detected ten times or more. The genes are TRBV5-1 and TRBJ2-1; no clear D gene. This CDR3 is built from 14 residues. CDR1 is SGHRS and CDR2 is YFSETQ in the germline V gene. Trimming took off 1 base at V and 4 bases at J, with 9 bases between the two ends. CDR3 residues: CASSLIGSYNEQFF. In DNA form, the CDR3 reads TGCGCCAGCAGCTTGATCGGGTCTTACAATGAGCAGTTCTTC.

This clonotype was counted at least ten times. J is TRBJ1-3 and V is TRBV5-1; D unclear. From germline, CDR1 is SGHRS and CDR2 YFSETQ. The CDR3 has 17 residues. Trimming removed 0 bases from V and 0 bases from J, with 13 bases in between. This CDR3 is CASSLDSPYLSGNTIYF. CDR3 bases: TGCGCCAGCAGCTTGGATTCCCCATACCTCTCTGGAAACACCATATATTTT. The whole variable domain, remainder taken from reference TRBV5-1 and TRBJ1-3, is KAGVTQTPRYLIKTRGQQVTLSCSPISGHRSVSWYQQTPGQGLQFLFEYFSETQRNKGNFPGRFSGRQFSNSRSEMNVSTLELGDSALYLCASSLDSPYLSGNTIYFGEGSWLTVV.

To note about this clonotype: This may be a read error, as it is one base from a much larger clone. The DNA is left out, because the CDR3 cannot be placed on it with certainty; the CDR3 is given as TCRdb lists it. The V call is TRBV11-2, the J call TRBJ2-1; TRBD1, the table's D call, lacks a check against the DNA. Germline CDR1 and CDR2: SGHAT and FQNNGV. The CDR3 length equals 13 residues, ends included. The CDR3: CASSFGQGNEQSF.

This clonotype was found many times. The rearrangement joins TRBV6-5 to TRBJ1-1; possible D gene TRBD1, 6 bases. Trimming stripped 4 bases from V and 4 bases from J, with 10 bases between. CDR1 is MNHEY, CDR2 SVGAGI, per germline. The CDR3 covers 13 residues. This CDR3 reads CASSSGVGTEAFF. The CDR3 region has the DNA TGTGCCAGCAGTTCAGGGGTAGGCACTGAAGCTTTCTTT.

This clonotype was seen repeatedly, ten times or more. The chain combines TRBV4-3 with TRBJ1-5, with a possible D match to TRBD1 (5 bases). Germline-derived CDR1 and CDR2 are LGHNA and YSLEER. The CDR3 is 14 residues long. Trimming stripped 1 base from V and 9 bases from J, with 13 bases between. This CDR3 reads CASSQAWDVRPQHF. The CDR3 bases are TGCGCCAGCAGCCAAGCTTGGGACGTCCGGCCCCAGCATTTT.

To note about this clonotype: Relative to the germline gene, one junction end is altered; a read error may explain this. The rearrangement links TRBV9 to TRBJ1-1, with D maybe TRBD1 (5 bases). The CDR3 is 16 amino acids. Germline CDR1 and CDR2: SGDLS and YYNGEE. In DNA form, the CDR3 reads TGTGCCAGCAGCGGGCGGGGGGACGGGGGTTTAACTGAAGCTTCCTTT. Encoded protein: CASSGRGDGGLTEASF.

The chain recombines TRBV27 with TRBJ1-1; 9 bases agree with TRBD1. CDR3 length: 14 residues. The germline V gene has CDR1 MNHEY and CDR2 SMNVEV (reference sequence). Losses at the gene ends were 4 bases for V and 1 base for J; bases not matched to a gene: 1. The CDR3 here is CASSWDRENTEAFF. CDR3 sequence (DNA): TGTGCCAGCAGTTGGGACAGGGAGAACACTGAAGCTTTCTTT.

This clonotype was observed many times. This chain joins TRBV4-3 and TRBJ1-5, with 8 bases aligning to TRBD1. Germline CDR1 and CDR2: LGHNA and YSLEER. The CDR3 contains 13 residues. Trimming cost V 4 bases and J 6 bases; bases outside gene matches: 2. The CDR3 region is CASSLDRGQPQHF. In nucleotides, the CDR3 is TGCGCCAGCAGCCTAGACAGGGGTCAGCCCCAGCATTTT.

The rearrangement joins TRBV11-2 to TRBJ2-2; the match to TRBD2 covers 8 bases. The trim removed 4 bases at V and 0 bases at J, leaving 4 bases unmatched. The V gene's germline CDR1 is SGHAT and CDR2 FQNNGV. The CDR3 covers 16 residues. The CDR3 bases are TGTGCCAGCAGCTCATCGCGGGGGGCGAACACCGGGGAGCTGTTTTTT. Translated, it gives CASSSSRGANTGELFF.